The 29 T cell receptor beta chains below all came from one sample that was sequenced in a study of blood T cell repertoires in COVID-19. Sequencing used immunoSEQ multiplex PCR; TCRdb keeps in-frame clones, though not all of them. Of 65,000 to 75,000 clones detected, about nine tenths appear once; the ten largest clones hold 1.3% to 1.5%. Sequenced sample: peripheral blood. The source is a man over 45 with acute or convalescent COVID-19.

The chain carries TRBV10-3 and TRBJ1-1, with 7 bases identical to TRBD1. This CDR3 is 16 amino acids long. From germline, CDR1 is ENHRY and CDR2 SYGVKD. V shed 2 bases and J 5 bases; nucleotides not matched to a gene: 11. The CDR3 DNA follows: TGTGCCATCAGTGAGAGCGCTGGGGGCAGGGGGACTGAAGCTTTCTTT. Protein: CAISESAGGRGTEAFF.

The V call is TRBV10-3, the J call TRBJ1-2; 8 bases match TRBD1. The V gene's germline CDR1 is ENHRY and CDR2 SYGVKD. There are 14 residues in the CDR3. The V gene end was trimmed by 8 bases and the J gene end by 2 bases; junction bases not matched to a gene: 7. The CDR3 protein is CAIGDRTTNYGYTF. The CDR3 DNA reads as TGTGCCATCGGGGACAGGACTACGAACTATGGCTACACCTTC.

This clone was counted once. The chain couples TRBV7-2 to TRBJ1-5, with 9 bases fitting TRBD1. The CDR3 runs to 17 residues. Germline V lookup: CDR1 SGHTA, CDR2 FQGNSA. With V trimmed by 5 bases and J by 6 bases, 14 bases remained unmatched. This CDR3 reads CASSKGQGGNFGQPQHF. In DNA, the CDR3 is TGTGCCAGCAGCAAGGGACAGGGTGGGAATTTTGGTCAGCCCCAGCATTTT.

The chain recombines TRBV19 with TRBJ1-2; 7 nucleotides line up with TRBD1. This CDR3 spans 15 amino acids. CDR1 and CDR2 from the germline V gene are LNHDA and SQIVND (reference sequence). V gave up 7 bases and J gave up 4 bases; unmatched junction bases: 12. The CDR3: CASTGVLGTAYGYTF. CDR3 DNA sequence: TGTGCCAGTACTGGGGTCTTAGGGACAGCCTATGGCTACACCTTC.

This chain connects TRBV27 to TRBJ1-4; D uncertain. There are 17 residues in the CDR3. Trimming removed 0 bases from V and 8 bases from J, with 19 bases in between. Germline CDR1 reads MNHEY; CDR2 reads SMNVEV (reference sequence). The CDR3 sequence is CASSLSWWKGADEKLFF. In DNA, the CDR3 is TGTGCCAGCAGTTTATCCTGGTGGAAGGGAGCTGACGAAAAACTGTTTTTT.

The J gene is TRBJ2-2, the V gene TRBV9; 11 bases are a match to TRBD2. J gave up 0 bases and V 2 bases, and 3 bases lay outside the gene matches. The length of the CDR3 is 17 residues. Per germline, CDR1 SGDLS and CDR2 YYNGEE. The CDR3 DNA reads as TGTGCCAGCAGCGTGCCTAGCGGGGGGACGAACACCGGGGAGCTGTTTTTT. Amino acids: CASSVPSGGTNTGELFF.

CDR3 sequence reads: CATSEVGETQYF. The CDR3 DNA is TGTGCCACCAGTGAGGTCGGAGAGACCCAGTACTTC. V and J are TRBV24-1 and TRBJ2-5, with D unresolved. V was trimmed by 4 bases and J by 4 bases, leaving 6 bases between them. The CDR3 contains 12 residues. Germline lookup yields CDR1 KGHDR and CDR2 SFDVKD.

This chain joins TRBV7-9 and TRBJ2-7; 8 bases align to TRBD1. This CDR3 comprises 15 residues. V was clipped by 5 bases and J by 2 bases; unmatched bases: 8. In germline, CDR1 is SEHNR, CDR2 FQNEAQ (reference sequence). The CDR3 spells CASSHSVDRAYEQYV. In DNA form, the CDR3 reads TGTGCCAGCAGCCACTCTGTGGACAGGGCCTACGAGCAGTACGTC.

The rearrangement uses TRBV28 and TRBJ2-5, with D possibly matching TRBD2 (7 bases). V was cut by 7 bases and J by 5 bases, with 23 bases left in between. Germline CDR1 MDHEN, CDR2 SYDVKM. The CDR3 spans 16 residues. The CDR3 DNA is TGTGCCAGCACCCGGCGATCCGGGGGGCTACGGGAGACCCAGTACTTC. Translation gives CASTRRSGGLRETQYF. Using reference TRBV28 and TRBJ2-5 for the parts outside the CDR3, the full variable domain is DVKVTQSSRYLVKRTGEKVFLECVQDMDHENMFWYRQDPGLGLRLIYFSYDVKMKEKGDIPEGYSVSREKKERFSLILESASTNQTSMYLCASTRRSGGLRETQYFGPGTRLLVL.

This clone was counted a single time. The J gene is TRBJ2-5, the V gene TRBV21-1; the D segment call TRBD1 is taken from the table without a DNA check. TRBV21-1 is reported as a pseudogene. The CDR3 loop spans 19 amino acids. CDR3 sequence: CASSGQGNLLEDSQETQYF. DNA for the CDR3: TGTGCCAGCAGCGGACAGGGAAACCTACTAGAAGATAGCCAAGAGACCCAGTACTTC.

Only a few counts were recorded for this clone. J is TRBJ2-5 and V is TRBV5-1, with D uncertain. V gave up 3 bases and J gave up 5 bases, with 17 bases separating them. The CDR3 length is 15 residues. The germline V gene has CDR1 SGHRS and CDR2 YFSETQ. CDR3 nucleotide sequence: TGCGCCAGCAGCTCCATTGGCGGATCTGGGGAGACCCAGTACTTC. It codes for CASSSIGGSGETQYF.

The chain carries TRBV7-2 and TRBJ1-1; TRBD1 matches 9 bases. The CDR3 covers 14 residues. V dropped 5 bases and J dropped 11; count of bases not matched to a gene: 12. Germline V lookup: CDR1 SGHTA, CDR2 FQGNSA. CDR3 in amino acids: CASSPGTGSGEAFF. The CDR3 DNA is TGTGCCAGCAGCCCTGGGACAGGGTCGGGTGAGGCTTTCTTT. The whole variable domain, remainder taken from reference TRBV7-2 and TRBJ1-1, is GAGVSQSPSNKVTEKGKDVELRCDPISGHTALYWYRQSLGQGLEFLIYFQGNSAPDKSGLPSDRFSAERTGGSVSTLTIQRTQQEDSAVYLCASSPGTGSGEAFFGQGTRLTVV.

This chain links TRBV4-3 with TRBJ1-2; unclear D gene. This CDR3 region has 14 residues. Germline V gene data show CDR1 as LGHNA and CDR2 as YSLEER. Deletions cut 4 bases from V and 4 bases from J, with 13 bases between. CDR3 nucleotide sequence: TGCGCCAGCAGCCCCCGAGGCGGTCCCTATGGCTACACCTTC. This encodes CASSPRGGPYGYTF.

The CDR3 DNA follows: TGTGCCACCAGTGATTTAGGAGGCACCGGGGAGCTGTTTTTT. Translated: CATSDLGGTGELFF. The rearrangement joins TRBV24-1 to TRBJ2-2, with D perhaps TRBD2 (5 bases). Trimming took 1 base from V and 4 from J, leaving 6 bases between them. CDR1 and CDR2 (germline): KGHDR, SFDVKD. CDR3 length: 14 residues.

The chain combines TRBV2 with TRBJ2-1; tentatively, D is TRBD2 (5 bases). V lost 1 base and J 7 bases, leaving 8 bases between the germline ends. The CDR3 sequence is 13 residues long. Germline V lookup: CDR1 SNHLY, CDR2 FYNNEI. The CDR3 nucleotides are TGTGCCAGCAGTGAAGACGGAGGTAATGAGCAGTTCTTC. The encoded protein is CASSEDGGNEQFF.

This clone was detected a few times. The V call is TRBV6-5, the J call TRBJ2-7; tentatively, D is TRBD1 (6 bases). V lost 2 bases and J 5 bases, leaving 13 bases between the germline ends. The CDR3 spans 14 residues. Germline V gene sequence: CDR1 MNHEY, CDR2 SVGAGI. This CDR3 is CASSYQRQDHEQYF. For the CDR3, the DNA is TGTGCCAGCAGTTACCAAAGACAGGACCACGAGCAGTACTTC.

The chain joins TRBV19 to TRBJ2-5, with a tentative D call TRBD1 (5 bases). CDR3 length equals 13 residues. The V and J ends lost 4 bases and 4 bases respectively, with 10 bases between them. CDR1 and CDR2 from the germline V gene are LNHDA and SQIVND (reference sequence). The DNA of the CDR3 is TGTGCCAGTAGTACCAGGGTGGGAGAGACCCAGTACTTC. Its translation is CASSTRVGETQYF.

Only one count was recorded for this clone. V usage is TRBV7-8 and J usage is TRBJ1-1, with D maybe TRBD1 (5 bases). Trimming left V 1 base short and J 3 bases short, with 12 bases between. The CDR3 totals 15 residues. The germline gives CDR1 SGHVS, CDR2 FQNEAQ. The CDR3 DNA sequence: TGTGCCAGCAGCTTAGTTAGGGGATCGGACACTGAAGCTTTCTTT. Amino acid sequence: CASSLVRGSDTEAFF.

The rearrangement joins TRBV7-9 to TRBJ2-1, with 7 bases matching TRBD1. Per the germline V gene, CDR1 is SEHNR and CDR2 is FQNEAQ (reference sequence). The CDR3 has 15 residues. With 2 bases clipped from V and 9 bases from J, the junction kept 10 bases outside the gene matches. CDR3 nucleotides: TGTGCCAGCAGCTTAACAGGGGCCCGCCACGGTGAGCAGTTCTTC. Protein: CASSLTGARHGEQFF. Using reference TRBV7-9 and TRBJ2-1 for the parts outside the CDR3, the full variable domain is DTGVSQNPRHKITKRGQNVTFRCDPISEHNRLYWYRQTLGQGPEFLTYFQNEAQLEKSRLLSDRFSAERPKGSFSTLEIQRTEQGDSAMYLCASSLTGARHGEQFFGPGTRLTVL.

CDR3 in DNA: TGTGCCAGCAGCTTAGGGTTACGATTGGACAGGGGGTACCAAGAGACCCAGTACTTC. Its protein is CASSLGLRLDRGYQETQYF. The genes are TRBV7-2 and TRBJ2-5, with 10 bases aligning to TRBD1. The J segment lost 0 bases and the V segment lost 1 base, leaving 11 bases of the junction unmatched. Looked up from germline, CDR1 is SGHTA and CDR2 is FQGNSA. The CDR3 totals 19 residues.

V and J are TRBV5-5 and TRBJ2-5, with TRBD2 matching 8 bases. The CDR3 spans 15 residues. The V segment lost 1 base and the J segment 2 bases; nucleotides outside the gene matches: 4. CDR1 is SGHKS and CDR2 is YYEKEE in the germline V gene (reference sequence). The CDR3 spells CASSLSPGGQETQYF. The CDR3 coding sequence is TGTGCCAGCAGCTTGAGCCCGGGGGGGCAAGAGACCCAGTACTTC.

Only one count was recorded for this clone. The V gene is TRBV27, the J gene TRBJ1-6; D remains ambiguous. V lost 9 bases and J lost 6, with 15 bases in between. Germline V gene data show CDR1 as MNHEY and CDR2 as SMNVEV (reference sequence). CDR3 length: 14 amino acids. The CDR3 region is CASRSLSGNSPLHF. CDR3 coding DNA: TGTGCCAGTCGATCCCTGTCGGGTAATTCACCCCTCCACTTT.

As DNA, the CDR3 is TGTGCCAGCAGCGTAGGGACAGCCTTCCAAGAGACCCAGTACTTC. Its protein is CASSVGTAFQETQYF. This sequence joins TRBV9 and TRBJ2-5, with D perhaps matching TRBD1 (6 bases). The germline V gene encodes CDR1 SGDLS and CDR2 YYNGEE. The CDR3 contains 15 residues. V lost 0 bases and J 1 base, leaving 10 bases between the germline ends.

This sequence joins TRBV7-8 and TRBJ2-7, with no clear D. Germline CDR1 is SGHVS and CDR2 is FQNEAQ. CDR3 length equals 14 residues. The V and J ends lost 5 bases and 7 bases respectively, with 18 bases between them. CDR3 DNA sequence: TGTGCCAGCAGCCCCTGGTCCTATCCGGAGGAGCAGTACTTC. Translated, it gives CASSPWSYPEEQYF.

The chain is built from TRBV6-5 and TRBJ2-7; D might be TRBD1 (6 bases). CDR1 MNHEY and CDR2 SVGAGI come from the germline V gene. The CDR3 totals 13 residues. Trimming took 6 bases from V and 7 from J, leaving 16 bases between them. The CDR3 bases are TGTGCCAGCAGACCCTACAGGGCTGGGGAGCAGTACGTC. Its protein is CASRPYRAGEQYV.

The DNA of the CDR3 is TGTGCCAGTAGTATATGGGACAGTAGCAATCAGCCCCAGCATTTT. Residues: CASSIWDSSNQPQHF. This chain links TRBV19 with TRBJ1-5; 7 nucleotides match TRBD1. The CDR3 contains 15 residues. Losses at the gene ends were 2 bases for V and 0 bases for J; bases not matched to a gene: 1. Germline V gene data show CDR1 as LNHDA and CDR2 as SQIVND (reference sequence).

The chain recombines TRBV18 with TRBJ1-5; D might be TRBD1 (6 bases). V was trimmed by 5 bases and J by 5 bases, leaving 16 bases between them. Germline values: CDR1 KGHSH, CDR2 LQKENI. This CDR3 comprises 15 residues. The chain's CDR3 is CASSVTGTTDQPQHF. CDR3 DNA: TGTGCCAGCTCAGTAACCGGGACAACCGATCAGCCCCAGCATTTT.

The genes are TRBV9 and TRBJ1-2, with D unresolved. Germline lookup yields CDR1 SGDLS and CDR2 YYNGEE. The V end was cut by 1 base, the J end by 4 bases, with 11 bases between. The CDR3 totals 14 residues. CDR3 sequence (DNA): TGTGCCAGCAGCGTAAATACAGCTCTCTATGGCTACACCTTC. Residues: CASSVNTALYGYTF.

The V and J genes are TRBV27 and TRBJ2-2; no definite D call. Germline values: CDR1 MNHEY, CDR2 SMNVEV (reference sequence). The CDR3 has 16 amino acids. The germline V and J ends were trimmed by 9 bases and 1 base, with 18 bases remaining between them. The CDR3 sequence: CASQSPSRVNTGELFF. The CDR3 DNA reads as TGTGCCAGTCAAAGCCCCTCCCGGGTGAACACCGGGGAGCTGTTTTTT.